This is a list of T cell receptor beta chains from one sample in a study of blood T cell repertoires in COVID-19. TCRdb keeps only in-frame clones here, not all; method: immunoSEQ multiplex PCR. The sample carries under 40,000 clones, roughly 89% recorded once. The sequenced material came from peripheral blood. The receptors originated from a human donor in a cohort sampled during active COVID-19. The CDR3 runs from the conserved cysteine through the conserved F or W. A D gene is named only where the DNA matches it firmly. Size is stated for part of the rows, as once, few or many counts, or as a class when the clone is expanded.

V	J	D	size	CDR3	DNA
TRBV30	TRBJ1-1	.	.	CAWSVPNLRNTEAFF	TGTGCCTGGAGTGTACCGAACCTGAGGAACACTGAAGCTTTCTTT
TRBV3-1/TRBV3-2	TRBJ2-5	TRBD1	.	CASSQVGTGEGETQYF	TGTGCCAGCAGCCAAGTTGGGACAGGGGAGGGCGAGACCCAGTACTTC
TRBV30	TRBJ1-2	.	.	CAWSHPPGQGTNYGYTF	TGTGCCTGGAGCCACCCCCCGGGGCAGGGGACTAACTATGGCTACACCTTC
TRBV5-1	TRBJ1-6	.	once	CASSLRGGDNSPLHF	TGCGCCAGCAGCTTGCGCGGCGGTGATAATTCACCCCTCCACTTT
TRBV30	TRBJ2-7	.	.	CAWSSRGEQYF	TGTGCCTGGAGTTCGCGGGGTGAGCAGTACTTC
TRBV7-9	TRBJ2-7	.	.	CASSLARGWEQYF	TGTGCCAGCAGCTTAGCCAGGGGTTGGGAGCAGTACTTC
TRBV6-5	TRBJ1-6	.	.	CASSYSFAGSNSPLHF	TGTGCCAGCAGTTACTCTTTTGCGGGGAGTAATTCACCCCTCCACTTT
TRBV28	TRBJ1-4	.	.	CASSFREKLFF	TGTGCCAGCAGTTTTCGGGAAAAACTGTTTTTT
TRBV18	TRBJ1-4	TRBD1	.	CASSPLQGPNEKLFF	TGTGCCAGCTCACCCTTACAGGGGCCTAATGAAAAACTGTTTTTT
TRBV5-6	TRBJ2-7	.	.	CASSHQGGLVFYEQYF	TGTGCCAGCAGCCATCAGGGGGGACTAGTGTTCTACGAGCAGTACTTC
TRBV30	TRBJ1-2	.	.	CAWTPEINYGYTF	TGTGCCTGGACCCCGGAGATTAACTATGGCTACACCTTC
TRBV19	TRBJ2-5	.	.	CASSIGQGEETQYF	TGTGCCAGTAGTATAGGGCAGGGTGAAGAGACCCAGTACTTC
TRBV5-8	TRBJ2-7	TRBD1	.	CASSRDRAGEQYF	TGTGCCAGCAGCAGGGACAGGGCTGGGGAGCAGTACTTC
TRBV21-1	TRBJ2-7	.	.	CASSNQGRSYEQYF	TGTGCCAGCAGCAACCAGGGCAGGTCCTACGAGCAGTACTTC
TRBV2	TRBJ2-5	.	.	CASSESQRETQYF	TGTGCCAGCAGTGAAAGTCAGAGGGAGACCCAGTACTTC
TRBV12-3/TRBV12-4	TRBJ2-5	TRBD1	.	CASNGQGLETQYF	TGTGCCAGCAACGGACAGGGACTAGAGACCCAGTACTTC
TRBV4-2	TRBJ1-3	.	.	CASSQEGGAYSGNTIYF	TGTGCCAGCAGCCAAGAGGGTGGGGCTTACTCTGGAAACACCATATATTTT
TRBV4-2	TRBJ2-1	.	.	CASSHRRGGQLNEQFF	TGTGCCAGCAGCCACCGAAGGGGGGGGCAGCTCAATGAGCAGTTCTTC
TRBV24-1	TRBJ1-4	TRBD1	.	CATSDHRTGYEKLFF	TGTGCCACCAGTGACCACCGGACAGGGTATGAAAAACTGTTTTTT
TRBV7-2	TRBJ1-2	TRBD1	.	CASSLERQGDGYTF	TGTGCCAGCAGCTTAGAGAGGCAGGGGGATGGCTACACCTTC
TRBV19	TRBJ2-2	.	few	CATGRGRTGELFF	TGTGCCACCGGGAGGGGGCGGACCGGGGAGCTGTTTTTT
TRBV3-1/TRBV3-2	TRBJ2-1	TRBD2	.	CASSQVLAGRHEQFF	TGTGCCAGCAGCCAAGTACTAGCGGGACGGCATGAGCAGTTCTTC
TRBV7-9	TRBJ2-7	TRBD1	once	CASSLGQGVFNSYEQYF	TGTGCCAGCAGCTTGGGACAGGGTGTTTTCAATTCCTACGAGCAGTACTTC
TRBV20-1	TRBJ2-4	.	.	CSASSGKSIQYF	TGCAGTGCTAGTTCTGGCAAAAGCATTCAGTACTTC
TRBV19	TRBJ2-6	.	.	CASTEGAAAGRPGANVLTF	TGTGCCAGTACGGAGGGGGCGGCGGCAGGGCGACCTGGGGCCAACGTCCTGACTTTC
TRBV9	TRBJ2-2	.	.	CASSVASRRDTGELFF	TGTGCCAGCAGCGTAGCGTCCAGGCGGGACACCGGGGAGCTGTTTTTT
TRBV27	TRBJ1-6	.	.	CASSWSRVNSPLHF	TGTGCCAGCAGTTGGAGCAGGGTGAATTCACCCCTCCACTTT